The rows below give T cell receptor beta chains drawn from one sample of a study of cytomegalovirus exposure and HLA in healthy donors. TCRdb keeps only in-frame clones here, not all; method: immunoSEQ multiplex PCR. Of about 130,000 clones in the sample, around 67% were seen once. Material: PBMCs. The receptors here all came from a man younger than 35 in good health and CMV-seropositive. Both conserved end residues are trimmed from each CDR3.

j_gene | v_gene | CDR3aa
TRBJ2-7 | TRBV6-4 | ASSPDRSSYEQY
TRBJ2-3 | TRBV7-2 | ASSPTTDTQY
TRBJ1-1 | TRBV6-1 | ASRRDRAFTEAF
TRBJ2-7 | TRBV6-7 | ASSYPRLAGGYEQY
TRBJ2-3 | TRBV7-2 | ASSSHKLADDTQY
TRBJ1-1 | TRBV29-1 | SVVAGLNTEAF
TRBJ1-1 | TRBV7-7 | ASSLSLNTEAF
TRBJ2-1 | TRBV18 | ASSQTGDNEQF
TRBJ2-2 | TRBV29-1 | SVSRTGANTGELF
TRBJ2-5 | TRBV14 | ASSQAGGGETQY
TRBJ2-7 | TRBV6-5 | ASSRTSGRGNEQY
TRBJ2-1 | TRBV19 | ASSGLAGGIYNEQF
TRBJ1-1 | TRBV5-1 | ASSLAPLLNTEAF
TRBJ2-7 | TRBV2 | ASSSSGSPSYEQY
TRBJ2-7 | TRBV5-6 | ASTLLTRDRGSYEQY
TRBJ2-7 | TRBV28 | ASSPRGLPLGEQY
TRBJ2-3 | TRBV10-2 | ASRLGGLTDTQY
TRBJ1-6 | TRBV11-2 | ASSLTNRDSPLH
TRBJ2-7 | TRBV10-3 | AISDGDRSYEQY
TRBJ2-1 | TRBV28 | ASSPVAAYNEQF
TRBJ2-5 | TRBV7-8 | ASSLGGRRQETQY
TRBJ1-1 | TRBV5-6 | ASSLRDRGGIEAF
TRBJ1-1 | TRBV28 | ASSLPGSDTEAF
TRBJ1-2 | TRBV7-2 | ASSLEPGGVYGYT
NA | TRBV25-1 | ASSEYMGEQY
TRBJ2-2 | TRBV29-1 | SAMVGGRNTGELF
TRBJ1-5 | TRBV28 | ASSDRVGGNQPQH
TRBJ2-7 | TRBV5-4 | ASSPDMGPYEQY